This T cell receptor beta chain was sequenced for a study of radiotherapy plus CTLA-4 blockade in lung cancer. This clone was seen more than once but under ten times. Each patient with chemo-refractory metastatic non-small-cell lung cancer was treated with focal radiation plus CTLA-4 blockade using ipilimumab. The protocol was immunoSEQ multiplex PCR, while the TCRdb copy is restricted to in-frame clones and leaves out a portion. Among about 97,000 clones listed, 65% to 75% were seen once. The CDR3 length is 18 residues. Germline-derived CDR1 and CDR2 are SEHNR and FQNEAQ (reference sequence). Trimming pared 1 base from V and 7 bases from J, leaving 20 bases between.

The TCR comes from a human donor with non-small cell lung cancer who had a partial response to radiotherapy plus ipilimumab. Some clones in this sample may be carry-over from other donors' samples. This chain uses TRBV7-9 with TRBJ1-6; D is possibly TRBD1 (5 bases). The sample was peripheral blood, taken from a patient treated with radiotherapy plus ipilimumab. CDR3 in amino acids: CASSLGGRRDPTNSPLHF. CDR3 sequence (DNA): TGTGCCAGCAGCTTAGGGGGAAGGCGGGACCCAACGAATTCACCCCTCCACTTT.